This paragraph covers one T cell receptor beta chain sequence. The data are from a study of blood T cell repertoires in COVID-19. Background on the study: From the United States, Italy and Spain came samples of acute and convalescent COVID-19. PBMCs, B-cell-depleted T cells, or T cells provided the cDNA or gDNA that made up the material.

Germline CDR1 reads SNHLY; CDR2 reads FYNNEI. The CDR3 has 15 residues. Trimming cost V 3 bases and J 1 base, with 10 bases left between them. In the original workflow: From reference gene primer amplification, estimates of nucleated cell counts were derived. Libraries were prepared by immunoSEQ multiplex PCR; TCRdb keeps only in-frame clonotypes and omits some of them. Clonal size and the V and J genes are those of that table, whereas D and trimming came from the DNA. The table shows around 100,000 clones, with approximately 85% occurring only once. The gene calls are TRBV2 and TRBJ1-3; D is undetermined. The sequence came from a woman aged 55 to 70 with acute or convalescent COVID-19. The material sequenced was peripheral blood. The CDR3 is CASSDLRQSGNTIYF. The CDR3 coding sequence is TGTGCCAGCAGTGATTTAAGACAATCTGGAAACACCATATATTTT.